This T cell receptor beta chain originates from a study of blood T cell repertoires in COVID-19. Background on the study: The United States, Italy and Spain were the sources of the acute and convalescent COVID-19 samples. The analysed material was cDNA or gDNA that came from T cells, B-cell-depleted T cells, or PBMCs.

Germline V gene data show CDR1 as MNHEY and CDR2 as SVGAGI. CDR3 length: 13 residues. The ends were cut back, 0 bases at V and 7 bases at J, with 9 bases in the middle. This table comes from immunoSEQ multiplex PCR, and its TCRdb copy is limited to in-frame clones, with some not included. Of about 80,000 clones listed, nearly 90% are singletons. J is TRBJ1-1 and V is TRBV6-5; TRBD1 might be the D (5 bases). The source is a woman over 75 with active or convalescent COVID-19. The specimen was peripheral blood. CDR3 sequence: CASSYSRQSEAFF. DNA of the CDR3: TGTGCCAGCAGTTACTCGAGACAGAGTGAAGCTTTCTTT.